The 27 T cell receptor beta chains reported below all come from one sample, sequenced in a study of immune evolution from preneoplasia to lung adenocarcinoma. This table comes from immunoSEQ multiplex PCR, and its TCRdb copy is limited to in-frame clones, with some not included. The table records around 6,600 clones, 85% of them present only once. The sequencing input was FFPE invasive lung adenocarcinoma tissue. Source of these receptors: a person aged 50-70 years with lung adenocarcinoma.

The gene calls are TRBV29-1 and TRBJ2-1; 10 nucleotides line up with TRBD2. The V gene end was trimmed by 8 bases and the J gene end by 7 bases; junction bases not matched to a gene: 11. Germline assignment: CDR1 SQVTM and CDR2 ANQGSEA. The CDR3 extends over 14 amino acids. This chain's CDR3 is CSLRISGRGNEQFF. CDR3 bases: TGCAGCCTAAGGATCAGCGGGAGGGGGAATGAGCAGTTCTTC.

The chain combines TRBV14 with TRBJ1-1, with D possibly TRBD1 on 6 matching bases. Trimming pared 3 bases from V and 5 bases from J, leaving 22 bases between. Germline V gene sequence: CDR1 SGHDN, CDR2 FVKESK. The CDR3 loop spans 17 amino acids. The CDR3 reads CASSHTNAGGARTEAFF. The CDR3 nucleotides read TGTGCCAGCAGCCACACTAACGCGGGGGGGGCGCGTACTGAAGCTTTCTTT.

The rearrangement joins TRBV7-9 to TRBJ2-7, with D perhaps TRBD1 (5 bases). In germline, CDR1 is SEHNR, CDR2 FQNEAQ (reference sequence). CDR3 length equals 14 residues. Trimming removed 1 base from V and 0 bases from J, with 7 bases in between. Here the CDR3 reads CASSLDRGSYEQYF. CDR3 nucleotide sequence: TGTGCCAGCAGCTTAGATAGGGGCTCCTACGAGCAGTACTTC.

The chain couples TRBV11-2 to TRBJ2-3, with D unclear. The CDR3 extends over 15 amino acids. Germline values: CDR1 SGHAT, CDR2 FQNNGV. Trimming took off 3 bases at V and 1 base at J, with 11 bases between the two ends. The CDR3 DNA follows: TGTGCCAGCAGCTTTCAAGTTACCCGCACAGATACGCAGTATTTT. Translated: CASSFQVTRTDTQYF.

V usage is TRBV18 and J usage is TRBJ1-2; D remains unclear. V was cut by 0 bases and J by 4 bases, with 3 bases left in between. CDR3 length: 12 residues. Germline CDR1 KGHSH, CDR2 LQKENI. The CDR3 is CASSPPGYGYTF. The CDR3 coding sequence is TGTGCCAGCTCACCACCTGGCTATGGCTACACCTTC.

The chain recombines TRBV5-1 with TRBJ2-5, with 8 bases identical to TRBD1. V was pared by 5 bases and J by 4 bases, with 7 bases of the junction left unmatched. Germline V gives CDR1 SGHRS, CDR2 YFSETQ. CDR3 length: 14 amino acids. The CDR3 bases are TGCGCCAGCAGTCCGGGACAGGCCCGAGAGACCCAGTACTTC. Translating it yields CASSPGQARETQYF.

The chain carries TRBV6-1 and TRBJ2-1; D is possibly TRBD1 or TRBD2 (5 bases each). The CDR3 is 15 amino acids. Trimming removed 5 bases at V and 6 bases at J, with 17 bases between. Germline V lookup: CDR1 MNHNS, CDR2 SASEGT. The CDR3 loop is CASSLGADGSNEQFF. CDR3 DNA: TGTGCCAGCAGTCTCGGGGCGGACGGTTCCAATGAGCAGTTCTTC.

The chain employs TRBV30 and TRBJ2-6; perhaps D is TRBD1 or TRBD2 (6 bases each). V shed 3 bases and J shed 3 bases, with 27 bases lying between them. This CDR3 is 20 amino acids long. Germline V lookup: CDR1 GTSNPN, CDR2 SVGIG (reference sequence). The CDR3 protein is CAWSETNQQGLMLGANVLTF. For the CDR3, the DNA is TGTGCCTGGAGCGAAACCAACCAACAGGGACTGATGCTTGGGGCCAACGTCCTGACTTTC.

This chain connects TRBV29-1 to TRBJ1-2; TRBD1 might be the D (5 bases). The CDR3 runs 15 residues. Deletions cut 4 bases from V and 8 bases from J, with 23 bases between. Germline CDR1 and CDR2: SQVTM and ANQGSEA. CDR3 coding DNA: TGCAGCGTTGTTCGGGTAGAAGGGGCCAAATGGGGCTACACCTTC. Its protein product is CSVVRVEGAKWGYTF.

The chain links TRBV2 to TRBJ2-1; 10 bases agree with TRBD2. Losses at the gene ends were 4 bases for V and 9 bases for J; bases not matched to a gene: 9. Germline-derived CDR1 and CDR2 are SNHLY and FYNNEI. The CDR3 is 15 residues long. The CDR3 loop is CASSVAAGGVGEQFF. CDR3 nucleotides: TGTGCCAGCAGTGTTGCAGCGGGAGGGGTGGGTGAGCAGTTCTTC.

This clone was observed a few times. This chain links TRBV29-1 with TRBJ2-2, with D perhaps TRBD2 (6 bases). V was trimmed by 5 bases and J by 6 bases, leaving 7 bases between them. Germline CDR1 reads SQVTM; CDR2 reads ANQGSEA. This CDR3 region has 11 residues. The CDR3 is CSVRLAGELFF. The CDR3 coding sequence is TGCAGCGTTCGACTAGCCGGGGAGCTGTTTTTT.

The J gene is TRBJ1-2, the V gene TRBV19; TRBD1 might be the D (5 bases). This CDR3 comprises 13 residues. The V end lost 2 bases, the J end lost 6 bases, and 10 bases lay between the germline ends. Per germline, CDR1 LNHDA and CDR2 SQIVND (reference sequence). DNA for the CDR3: TGTGCCAGTAGTATAACCAGGGTTGATGGCTACACCTTC. Protein sequence: CASSITRVDGYTF.

The chain joins TRBV19 to TRBJ1-4, with 7 bases identical to TRBD1. J lost 0 bases, V lost 4 bases, and 2 bases had no gene match. This CDR3 comprises 15 residues. CDR1 is LNHDA, CDR2 SQIVND, per germline (reference sequence). For the CDR3, the DNA is TGTGCCAGTAGTACAGGGACAGCAACTAATGAAAAACTGTTTTTT. Its protein is CASSTGTATNEKLFF.

The chain is built from TRBV5-1 and TRBJ2-1; 9 bases match TRBD1. Germline assignment: CDR1 SGHRS and CDR2 YFSETQ. The junction had 10 bases not matched to a gene; V was cut back by 4 bases and J by 8 bases. CDR3 size: 15 residues. The CDR3 sequence is CASSLGGTGLYEQFF. CDR3 DNA sequence: TGCGCCAGCAGCCTTGGGGGGACAGGGCTATATGAGCAGTTCTTC.

The rearrangement joins TRBV4-2 to TRBJ1-4; no clear D. The CDR3 is made up of 12 amino acids. V was trimmed by 5 bases and J by 8 bases, leaving 9 bases between them. CDR1 and CDR2 from the germline V gene are LGHNA and YNFKEQ. The CDR3 loop reads CASSSQREKLFF. The CDR3 coding sequence is TGTGCCAGCAGCTCTCAGAGGGAAAAACTGTTTTTT.

This chain links TRBV7-6 with TRBJ2-5; TRBD1 aligns across 7 bases. Trimming cost V 1 base and J 7 bases; bases outside gene matches: 12. Germline loops: CDR1 SGHVS, CDR2 FNYEAQ. The CDR3 is made up of 16 amino acids. In DNA, the CDR3 is TGTGCCAGCAGCTTAGACAGGGGACCCCTGTCGGGGACCCAGTACTTC. It codes for CASSLDRGPLSGTQYF.

In this sample, this clone turned up once. The V gene is TRBV5-1, the J gene TRBJ2-3, with 11 positions matching TRBD2. Germline V gene sequence: CDR1 SGHRS, CDR2 YFSETQ. Trimming at V came to 4 bases and at J to 2 bases, leaving 6 bases not matched to a gene. CDR3 size: 16 residues. The CDR3 reads CASSPGTSGPTDTQYF. CDR3 nucleotide sequence: TGCGCCAGCAGCCCCGGGACTAGCGGTCCCACAGATACGCAGTATTTT. The full variable domain, in which reference TRBV5-1 and TRBJ2-3 provide the parts outside the CDR3, is KAGVTQTPRYLIKTRGQQVTLSCSPISGHRSVSWYQQTPGQGLQFLFEYFSETQRNKGNFPGRFSGRQFSNSRSEMNVSTLELGDSALYLCASSPGTSGPTDTQYFGPGTRLTVL.

The rearrangement joins TRBV18 to TRBJ2-7; possibly TRBD2 for D (5 bases). The germline V and J ends were trimmed by 9 bases and 2 bases, with 17 bases remaining between them. Germline V gives CDR1 KGHSH, CDR2 LQKENI. The CDR3 totals 14 residues. The CDR3, as DNA: TGTGCCAGTGCCCCGAGGAGGAACCCCTACGAGCAGTACTTC. Translation: CASAPRRNPYEQYF.

The CDR3 bases are TGTGCCACCAACACGGACAGGACTGAAGCTTTCTTT. Translated, it gives CATNTDRTEAFF. This chain links TRBV15 with TRBJ1-1, with TRBD1 matching 7 bases. The CDR3 is 12 residues long. The germline gives CDR1 LNHNV, CDR2 YYDKDF (reference sequence). V gave up 7 bases and J gave up 5 bases; unmatched junction bases: 4.

The chain employs TRBV28 and TRBJ2-1; 11 nucleotides line up with TRBD2. This CDR3 is built from 17 residues. From germline, CDR1 is MDHEN and CDR2 SYDVKM. V was pared by 5 bases and J by 3 bases, with 9 bases of the junction left unmatched. The CDR3 DNA is TGTGCCAGCAGTCGTTTAGCGGGAGGGCCTAACTACAATGAGCAGTTCTTC. Residues: CASSRLAGGPNYNEQFF.

The sample holds a few counts of this clone. The rearrangement uses TRBV7-9 and TRBJ2-3; D is possibly TRBD1 or TRBD2 (6 bases each). The CDR3 covers 14 residues. Trimming stripped 6 bases from V and 2 bases from J, with 12 bases between. The V gene's germline CDR1 is SEHNR and CDR2 FQNEAQ (reference sequence). CDR3 coding DNA: TGTGCCAGCAGGGTAGGGGGGCCCACAGATACGCAGTATTTT. It encodes CASRVGGPTDTQYF.

The J gene is TRBJ2-3, the V gene TRBV7-3; D is ambiguous. V was trimmed by 5 bases and J by 6 bases, leaving 9 bases between them. This CDR3 has 12 amino acids. Germline loops: CDR1 SGHTA, CDR2 FQGTGA. The CDR3 nucleotides are TGTGCCAGCAGCCCACCTTCCGATACGCAGTATTTT. This sequence encodes CASSPPSDTQYF. Full variable domain (missing parts from reference TRBV7-3 and TRBJ2-3): GAGVSQTPSNKVTEKGKYVELRCDPISGHTALYWYRQSLGQGPEFLIYFQGTGAADDSGLPNDRFFAVRPEGSVSTLKIQRTERGDSAVYLCASSPPSDTQYFGPGTRLTVL.

The chain carries TRBV5-4 and TRBJ1-4; 9 positions match TRBD1. Per the germline V gene, CDR1 is SGHNT and CDR2 is YYREEE (reference sequence). V dropped 5 bases and J dropped 6; count of bases not matched to a gene: 8. The length of the CDR3 is 15 residues. CDR3 sequence: CASSYTGTGHEKLFF. Here the CDR3 DNA reads TGTGCCAGCAGTTATACCGGGACAGGGCATGAAAAACTGTTTTTT.

The chain recombines TRBV9 with TRBJ2-1; 12 nucleotides match TRBD2. Per germline, CDR1 SGDLS and CDR2 YYNGEE. This CDR3 region has 12 residues. V was clipped by 4 bases and J by 13 bases; unmatched bases: 3. The CDR3 spells CASSTTSGRQFF. CDR3 bases: TGTGCCAGCAGCACGACTAGCGGGAGACAGTTCTTC.

This rearrangement joins TRBV6-1 to TRBJ2-5; 8 bases fit TRBD1. The CDR3 consists of 14 residues. Germline CDR1 is MNHNS and CDR2 is SASEGT. V trimming: 6 bases; J trimming: 5 bases; junction bases outside the gene matches: 8. The CDR3, as DNA: TGTGCCAGCAGAAACAGGGGGAGGTTGGAGACCCAGTACTTC. Translating it yields CASRNRGRLETQYF.

V gene TRBV5-1 combines with J gene TRBJ2-1; D is perhaps TRBD1 or TRBD2 (5 bases each). The CDR3 has 15 amino acids. Trimming pared 3 bases from V and 5 bases from J, leaving 15 bases between. The V gene's germline CDR1 is SGHRS and CDR2 YFSETQ. CDR3 in amino acids: CASSSRGSGNNEQFF. For the CDR3, the DNA is TGCGCCAGCAGCTCTAGGGGTTCGGGAAACAATGAGCAGTTCTTC.

A single count supports this clone. V gene TRBV19 combines with J gene TRBJ2-2; D ambiguous. The CDR3 covers 14 residues. Germline CDR1 is LNHDA and CDR2 is SQIVND (reference sequence). V shed 4 bases and J shed 4 bases, with 10 bases lying between them. The CDR3 is CASSTLLATGELFF. DNA of the CDR3: TGTGCCAGTAGTACCCTACTCGCCACCGGGGAGCTGTTTTTT.